Each of the 24 T cell receptor beta chains below was sequenced from the same sample in a study of CD8 T cells in ankylosing spondylitis. TCRdb itself ran the 5' RACE reads through MiXCR, one entry per CDR3 protein. The sample has 250,000 or so distinct CDR3 sequences, over 8.5% seen once. The sequenced material came from blood, either unsorted or a sorted T cell fraction (not recorded which). Every receptor here comes from a male donor with ankylosing spondylitis or in good health (not recorded which).

This clonotype was seen repeatedly, ten times or more. V and J are TRBV20-1 and TRBJ2-3, with D maybe TRBD1 (6 bases). Trimming stripped 4 bases from V and 8 bases from J, with 19 bases between. The CDR3 is 14 residues long. Germline V gene lookup returns CDR1 DFQATT and CDR2 SNEGSKA (reference sequence). This CDR3 reads CSATGTRGKGTQYF. CDR3 bases: TGCAGTGCTACCGGGACAAGGGGGAAAGGTACGCAGTATTTT.

This clonotype has only a few counts. The chain employs TRBV12-3 or TRBV12-4 and TRBJ2-2; D may be TRBD1 or TRBD2 (5 bases each). The CDR3 has 13 amino acids. Trimming removed 7 bases from V and 5 bases from J, with 11 bases in between. The CDR3 DNA reads as TGTGCCAGCAACTCATGGGGGACCGGGGAGCTGTTTTTT. It translates to CASNSWGTGELFF.

This clonotype has ten or more counts. The chain couples TRBV7-2 to TRBJ2-5, with TRBD2 matching 8 bases. Losses at the gene ends were 3 bases for V and 5 bases for J; bases not matched to a gene: 5. Per the germline V gene, CDR1 is SGHTA and CDR2 is FQGNSA. The CDR3 is 14 residues long. Written as DNA, the CDR3 is TGTGCCAGCAGCTTCAGGACTAGCTTGGAGACCCAGTACTTC. Protein sequence: CASSFRTSLETQYF.

This clonotype was seen at least ten times. The chain recombines TRBV7-9 with TRBJ2-2, with 7 bases lining up with TRBD2. CDR1 and CDR2 from the germline V gene are SEHNR and FQNEAQ (reference sequence). J gave up 3 bases and V 5 bases, and 3 bases lay outside the gene matches. The CDR3 contains 14 residues. CDR3 region: CASSTRGDTGELFF. The CDR3 DNA follows: TGTGCCAGCAGCACCCGGGGGGACACCGGGGAGCTGTTTTTT.

This clonotype was detected ten times or more. CDR3 in DNA: TGCGCCAGCACTGCCGGGACTGGAAGCACAGATACGCAGTATTTT. It specifies CASTAGTGSTDTQYF. This rearrangement joins TRBV5-1 to TRBJ2-3, with D perhaps TRBD2 (6 bases). CDR1 SGHRS and CDR2 YFSETQ come from the germline V gene. CDR3 size: 15 residues. Trimming shortened V by 6 bases and J by 0 bases, and 14 bases separated the two germline ends.

This clonotype was picked up many times. The V call is TRBV12-3 or TRBV12-4, the J call TRBJ2-1; weak D call: TRBD1 (5 bases). This CDR3 has 11 amino acids. Trimming took off 6 bases at V and 10 bases at J, with 10 bases between the two ends. CDR3 region: CASRSGYEQFF. The CDR3, as DNA: TGTGCCAGCAGATCAGGGTACGAGCAGTTCTTC.

In its sample, this clonotype was seen many times. V is TRBV12-3 or TRBV12-4 and J is TRBJ2-7; 11 bases line up with TRBD2. The CDR3 has 15 residues. With 6 bases clipped from V and 5 bases from J, the junction kept 9 bases outside the gene matches. The CDR3 nucleotides read TGTGCCAGCAGGCCTACTAGCGGGAGTTTCCACGAGCAGTACTTC. Its protein product is CASRPTSGSFHEQYF.

The chain combines TRBV11-2 with TRBJ1-1; D gene uncertain. The CDR3 runs 14 residues. Between the trimmed V and J ends, which lost 2 bases and 1 base, there was a span of 8 bases. From germline, CDR1 is SGHAT and CDR2 FQNNGV. The CDR3 reads CASSLMEANTEAFF. The CDR3 bases are TGTGCCAGCAGCTTAATGGAGGCGAACACTGAAGCTTTCTTT.

This clonotype was counted many times. The rearrangement joins TRBV20-1 to TRBJ2-3, with 8 bases fitting TRBD1. Germline V gene data show CDR1 as DFQATT and CDR2 as SNEGSKA (reference sequence). Germline trimming cut 6 bases from V and 3 bases from J; bases unmatched to any gene: 8. The CDR3 spans 14 residues. The CDR3 is CSATWTGFTDTQYF. CDR3 nucleotides: TGCAGTGCCACTTGGACAGGGTTTACAGATACGCAGTATTTT.

In regard to this clonotype: A much larger clone lies a single base off, so this may be a read error. V and J are TRBV12-5 and TRBJ2-3, with D perhaps TRBD1 (6 bases). This CDR3 spans 15 amino acids. CDR1 and CDR2 (germline): LGHNT, FRNRAP. The DNA for the CDR3 is TGTGCCAGCTGCCCCTCCTCAGGGGGCACAGATACGCAGTATTTT. Residues: CASCPSSGGTDTQYF.

This clonotype was counted at least ten times. The genes are TRBV6-1 and TRBJ2-7, with D possibly TRBD1 on 5 matching bases. The CDR3 covers 13 residues. CDR1 and CDR2 from the germline V gene are MNHNS and SASEGT. The V and J ends lost 6 bases and 0 bases respectively, with 9 bases between them. CDR3 protein: CASRDIYSYEQYF. The CDR3 region has the DNA TGTGCCAGCAGGGACATCTACTCCTACGAGCAGTACTTC.

This clonotype was observed at least ten times. This chain connects TRBV6-5 to TRBJ1-1; 10 bases are shared with TRBD1. Germline trimming cut 4 bases from V and 4 bases from J; bases unmatched to any gene: 9. The germline V gene has CDR1 MNHEY and CDR2 SVGAGI. The CDR3 totals 16 residues. CDR3 loop: CASSSISGQGFTEAFF. CDR3 bases: TGTGCCAGCAGTTCGATTTCGGGACAGGGGTTCACTGAAGCTTTCTTT.

This clonotype showed up many times. J is TRBJ2-7 and V is TRBV5-1; D is undetermined. CDR3 length: 15 residues. The V gene lost 4 bases and the J gene lost 1 base, with 15 bases spanning the gap. Germline CDR1 is SGHRS and CDR2 is YFSETQ. The CDR3 protein is CASSMTPSPSYEQYF. DNA for the CDR3: TGCGCCAGCAGCATGACCCCTTCACCATCCTACGAGCAGTACTTC.

This clonotype was seen ten or more times. V usage is TRBV15 and J usage is TRBJ2-3; D gene unclear. V was trimmed by 3 bases and J by 1 base, leaving 26 bases between them. The germline V gene has CDR1 LNHNV and CDR2 YYDKDF (reference sequence). The CDR3 covers 20 residues. CDR3 sequence (DNA): TGTGCCACCAGCAGGAATCCCCGCTCCAGTCAGTCTCTACGCACAGATACGCAGTATTTT. It codes for CATSRNPRSSQSLRTDTQYF.

The V call is TRBV11-2, the J call TRBJ2-7; maybe TRBD1 (5 bases). With 1 base removed from V and 3 bases from J, the gap between germline ends came to 10 bases. CDR1 is SGHAT and CDR2 is FQNNGV in the germline V gene. CDR3 size: 14 residues. The CDR3 sequence: CASSLGREFYEQYF. The CDR3 nucleotides are TGTGCCAGCAGCTTAGGCAGGGAATTCTACGAGCAGTACTTC.

The table lists this clonotype with many counts. The chain combines TRBV20-1 with TRBJ2-1; D is unclear. The CDR3 is 14 amino acids. Germline CDR1 DFQATT, CDR2 SNEGSKA (reference sequence). V lost 7 bases and J 0 bases, leaving 13 bases between the germline ends. CDR3 sequence (DNA): TGCAGTGTATCCAGGATTAGCTCCTACAATGAGCAGTTCTTC. It translates to CSVSRISSYNEQFF.

There are a few counts of this clonotype. The chain recombines TRBV12-3 or TRBV12-4 with TRBJ2-7; the D is unclear. This CDR3 region has 12 residues. Trimming took 3 bases from V and 2 from J, leaving 5 bases between them. The CDR3 DNA reads TGTGCCAGCAGTTTCGGTCCCTACGAGCAGTACTTC. This codes for CASSFGPYEQYF.

This clonotype was recorded at least ten times. J is TRBJ2-1 and V is TRBV5-1, with D possibly being TRBD1 (6 bases). Germline values: CDR1 SGHRS, CDR2 YFSETQ. CDR3 length: 14 amino acids. Trimming cost V 2 bases and J 8 bases, with 14 bases left between them. The CDR3 spells CASSFLDRKDEQFF. CDR3 nucleotide sequence: TGCGCCAGCAGCTTCCTGGACAGAAAGGATGAGCAGTTCTTC.

The chain recombines TRBV5-6 with TRBJ2-1; no reliable D call. This CDR3 comprises 14 residues. From germline, CDR1 is SGHDT and CDR2 YYEEEE. Trimming removed 1 base at V and 5 bases at J, with 10 bases between. The CDR3 sequence: CASSLIGSDNEQFF. CDR3 sequence (DNA): TGTGCCAGCAGCTTGATAGGCAGCGACAATGAGCAGTTCTTC.

V gene TRBV9 combines with J gene TRBJ2-5; D is ambiguous. Germline CDR1 and CDR2: SGDLS and YYNGEE. The CDR3 runs to 13 residues. V was cut by 2 bases and J by 5 bases, with 10 bases left in between. In DNA form, the CDR3 reads TGTGCCAGCAGCGTGGCGCCCCGGGAGACCCAGTACTTC. Its translation: CASSVAPRETQYF.

This clonotype occurred a few times. The rearrangement uses TRBV6-1 and TRBJ2-2, with TRBD2 matching 9 bases. Looked up from germline, CDR1 is MNHNS and CDR2 is SASEGT. The CDR3 extends over 18 amino acids. Germline trimming cut 6 bases from V and 4 bases from J; bases unmatched to any gene: 15. In DNA, the CDR3 is TGTGCCAGCAGCTCAAGCCGGAGCGGGGGGCTGTCCACCGGGGAGCTGTTTTTT. Protein: CASSSSRSGGLSTGELFF.

This CDR3 is CSAVSAGGGQPQHF. The CDR3 coding sequence is TGCAGTGCCGTATCGGCGGGCGGGGGTCAGCCCCAGCATTTT. V is TRBV20-1 and J is TRBJ1-5, with D tentatively TRBD1 (5 bases). Germline V gene lookup returns CDR1 DFQATT and CDR2 SNEGSKA (reference sequence). V lost 6 bases, J lost 6 bases, and 18 bases lay in between. This CDR3 contains 14 residues.

This chain connects TRBV3-1 to TRBJ1-5; D ambiguous. Germline V gene data show CDR1 as LGHDT and CDR2 as YNNKEL (reference sequence). V lost 1 base and J lost 4, with 11 bases in between. This CDR3 is 15 amino acids long. Here the CDR3 reads CASSQGLIPNQPQHF. The CDR3 DNA follows: TGTGCCAGCAGCCAAGGATTGATCCCTAATCAGCCCCAGCATTTT. Supplemented by reference TRBV3-1 and TRBJ1-5, the full variable domain reads DTAVSQTPKYLVTQMGNDKSIKCEQNLGHDTMYWYKQDSKKFLKIMFSYNNKELIINETVPNRFSPKSPDKAHLNLHINSLELGDSAVYFCASSQGLIPNQPQHFGDGTRLSIL.

This clonotype was observed many times. CDR3 region: CASSAGHWDEQFF. As DNA, the CDR3 is TGTGCCAGCAGTGCGGGACACTGGGATGAGCAGTTCTTC. The chain has TRBV6-1 and TRBJ2-1, with D possibly TRBD1 on 6 matching bases. The CDR3 is 13 residues long. V gave up 4 bases and J gave up 8 bases, with 12 bases separating them. Looked up from germline, CDR1 is MNHNS and CDR2 is SASEGT.